The rows below give T cell receptor beta chains drawn from one sample of a study of monozygotic twins with inflammatory bowel disease. One entry per CDR3 protein, without DNA, is what TCRdb gives after re-calling the 5' RACE reads. The sample table includes tens of thousands of distinct CDR3 sequences. Input material: blood. These receptors were collected from a human donor with ulcerative colitis or Crohn's disease, or a healthy co-twin of an affected twin (not recorded which). CDR3s include the opening cysteine and the closing phenylalanine or tryptophan.

CDR3 length	V gene	J gene	CDR3 protein
15	TRBV18	TRBJ1-1	CASSHEIRYDTEAFF
15	TRBV5-1	TRBJ2-3	CASSLGQEGTDTQYF
14	TRBV20-1	TRBJ2-7	CSARTTESSYEQYF
15	TRBV7-3	TRBJ2-3	CASSSLGQGIDTQYF
18	TRBV7-8	TRBJ1-2	CASSGWDWDRGLPYGYTF
13	TRBV11-3	TRBJ2-3	CASSSTGGDTQYF
13	TRBV14	TRBJ1-5	CASSQERNEPQHF
16	TRBV5-1	TRBJ2-3	CASSLINAGPADTQYF
14	TRBV6-1	TRBJ2-7	CASRRDGALYEQYF
15	TRBV7-2	TRBJ2-7	CASSFTGTGTYEQYF
13	TRBV18	TRBJ1-1	CASSPTEEVAAFF
15	TRBV13	TRBJ2-5	CASSLRLAGSETQYF
15	TRBV18	TRBJ2-7	CASSPTGGPTYEQYF
14	TRBV20-1	TRBJ2-1	CSGVTGASYNEQFF
15	TRBV12-3/TRBV12-4	TRBJ1-6	CASSYGGSYNSPLHF
16	TRBV7-3	TRBJ2-5	CASSQGSSGGQETQYF
17	TRBV4-1	TRBJ2-3	CASSQDLVRTSIDTQYF